One sample yielded the 19 T cell receptor beta chains listed below, sequenced in a study of regulatory T cells in long-lasting Graves disease. Arm-PCR of CDR3 regions and iRepertoire HTBI primers were the basis on which TCR beta libraries were built. TCRdb fed the multiplex PCR reads into MiXCR, producing one record per CDR3 protein. The table shows about 470,000 distinct CDR3 sequences, with 20% to 25% occurring only once. Specified time point: persistent/refractory GD, antithyroid drugs over 5 years with positive TRAb. Extracted PBMC RNA gave rise to the TCR library. Sequenced here: peripheral blood mononuclear cells (PBMCs), sampled when the disease was refractory, from a patient treated with antithyroid drugs. Source of these receptors: a female donor with Graves disease.

This clonotype was observed many times. The gene calls are TRBV24-1 and TRBJ1-2; D ambiguous. The CDR3 has 12 amino acids. CDR1 is KGHDR and CDR2 is SFDVKD in the germline V gene. V lost 6 bases and J 3 bases, leaving 7 bases between the germline ends. The CDR3 region is CATSQEDYGYTF. DNA for the CDR3: TGTGCCACCAGTCAAGAAGACTATGGCTACACCTTC.

The chain combines TRBV28 with TRBJ2-2; a weak D match, TRBD2 (5 bases). Trimming removed 7 bases from V and 6 bases from J, with 21 bases in between. Germline CDR1 MDHEN, CDR2 SYDVKM. This CDR3 comprises 16 residues. DNA for the CDR3: TGTGCCAGCATTTTCACCGGGAATCAATACTCCGGGGAGCTGTTTTTT. Its protein is CASIFTGNQYSGELFF.

J is TRBJ2-3 and V is TRBV20-1, with a weak D call TRBD1 (6 bases). Germline V gives CDR1 DFQATT, CDR2 SNEGSKA (reference sequence). This CDR3 has 14 residues. Trimming shortened V by 1 base and J by 1 base, and 9 bases separated the two germline ends. The CDR3 loop reads CSARVQGRTDTQYF. DNA for the CDR3: TGCAGTGCTAGAGTACAGGGACGCACAGATACGCAGTATTTT.

Concerning this clonotype: At one end the junction does not follow the germline gene, possibly because of a read error. The V call is TRBV20-1, the J call TRBJ1-4, with 7 bases matching TRBD1. CDR1 and CDR2 from the germline V gene are DFQATT and SNEGSKA (reference sequence). The CDR3 has 15 amino acids. The chain's CDR3 is CSARDWTGRNEELFF. CDR3 DNA sequence: TGCAGTGCTAGAGATTGGACAGGCCGAAATGAAGAACTGTTTTTT.

V gene TRBV11-2 combines with J gene TRBJ2-3; 8 bases fit TRBD2. V gave up 3 bases and J gave up 5 bases; unmatched junction bases: 16. Germline V gives CDR1 SGHAT, CDR2 FQNNGV. There are 18 residues in the CDR3. CDR3 bases: TGTGCCAGCAGCTTCCCCCCGTCCCTAGCGGGTGGTGGAGATACGCAGTATTTT. Its translation is CASSFPPSLAGGGDTQYF.

On this clonotype itself: It may be a read error: a sequence one base away is much more abundant. The chain is built from TRBV5-4 and TRBJ1-1, with TRBD1 matching 9 bases. Per the germline V gene, CDR1 is SGHNT and CDR2 is YYREEE (reference sequence). The V gene end was trimmed by 6 bases and the J gene end by 2 bases; junction bases not matched to a gene: 5. This CDR3 has 14 amino acids. CDR3 sequence reads: CASTRTGDNTEAFF. The CDR3 DNA follows: TGTGCCAGCACCCGGACAGGGGATAACACTGAAGCTTTCTTT.

The chain carries TRBV6-9 and TRBJ2-1; D not resolved. This CDR3 is built from 13 residues. Trimming shortened V by 3 bases and J by 3 bases, and 6 bases separated the two germline ends. Germline CDR1 MNHGY, CDR2 SVAAGI. The CDR3 nucleotides are TGTGCCAGCAGTTACCCCGGCTACAATGAGCAGTTCTTC. Its protein product is CASSYPGYNEQFF.

This clonotype was picked up a small number of times. CDR3 nucleotides: TGTGCCAGCAGTTTAAACAGGGCGGGAAATTCACCCCTCCACTTT. As protein: CASSLNRAGNSPLHF. The chain is built from TRBV28 and TRBJ1-6; tentative D call: TRBD1 (6 bases). The ends were cut back, 2 bases at V and 7 bases at J, with 12 bases in the middle. Germline V CDR1 and CDR2: MDHEN, SYDVKM. This CDR3 comprises 15 residues.

This clonotype appeared many times. This chain links TRBV28 with TRBJ2-7, with D tentatively TRBD1 or TRBD2 (5 bases each). There are 15 residues in the CDR3. Germline V gene sequence: CDR1 MDHEN, CDR2 SYDVKM. V lost 3 bases and J lost 3, with 15 bases in between. The CDR3 nucleotides are TGTGCCAGCAGTTTTGAGGGGCTGCGATACTACGAGCAGTACTTC. Amino acid sequence: CASSFEGLRYYEQYF.

This clonotype was seen many times. The rearrangement links TRBV7-9 to TRBJ2-5, with D perhaps matching TRBD1 or TRBD2 (5 bases each). V was clipped by 5 bases and J by 5 bases, with 18 bases between them. The CDR3 is 15 amino acids. The germline V gene has CDR1 SEHNR and CDR2 FQNEAQ (reference sequence). The chain's CDR3 is CASSTQQATGETQYF. In DNA, the CDR3 is TGTGCCAGCAGCACCCAACAGGCGACGGGGGAGACCCAGTACTTC.

There are many counts of this clonotype. DNA of the CDR3: TGTGCCAGCACGGAAGGGGGGGGCTACACCTTC. The encoded protein is CASTEGGGYTF. V and J are TRBV2 and TRBJ1-2, with a tentative D call TRBD1 (6 bases). Looked up from germline, CDR1 is SNHLY and CDR2 is FYNNEI. This CDR3 has 11 residues. V was cut by 7 bases and J by 8 bases, with 11 bases left in between.

The rearrangement joins TRBV7-8 to TRBJ2-6; 7 nucleotides align to TRBD1. CDR1 is SGHVS and CDR2 is FQNEAQ in the germline V gene. The J segment lost 0 bases and the V segment lost 1 base, leaving 15 bases of the junction unmatched. This CDR3 has 21 amino acids. The CDR3 sequence: CASSLVFWRQGSLSGANVLTF. CDR3 bases: TGTGCCAGCAGCTTAGTCTTTTGGCGACAGGGAAGTCTCTCTGGGGCCAACGTCCTGACTTTC.

The chain uses TRBV28 and TRBJ1-4; D gene unclear. V was cut by 7 bases and J by 5 bases, with 17 bases left in between. The CDR3 consists of 15 residues. In germline, CDR1 is MDHEN, CDR2 SYDVKM. In DNA form, the CDR3 reads TGTGCCAGCATCCCGGGCGGACGGTGGAATGAAAAACTGTTTTTT. Its protein is CASIPGGRWNEKLFF.

This clonotype was recorded a few times. This chain uses TRBV28 with TRBJ1-5; maybe TRBD1 (6 bases). Germline V CDR1 and CDR2: MDHEN, SYDVKM. The V gene lost 7 bases and the J gene lost 5 bases, with 18 bases spanning the gap. This CDR3 is 15 amino acids long. The CDR3 loop reads CASIVGGSSYQPQHF. In DNA, the CDR3 is TGTGCCAGCATCGTGGGGGGCTCGTCTTATCAGCCCCAGCATTTT. Full variable domain (rest looked up from reference TRBV28 and TRBJ1-5): DVKVTQSSRYLVKRTGEKVFLECVQDMDHENMFWYRQDPGLGLRLIYFSYDVKMKEKGDIPEGYSVSREKKERFSLILESASTNQTSMYLCASIVGGSSYQPQHFGDGTRLSIL.

The V call is TRBV6-2 or TRBV6-3, the J call TRBJ1-4; TRBD1 agrees at 8 bases. V lost 9 bases to trimming and J lost 2 bases; unmatched junction nucleotides: 11. The germline V gene encodes CDR1 MNHEY and CDR2 SVGEGT. The CDR3 is 16 residues long. The CDR3 DNA is TGTGCCAGAATCCTATGGAGGACAGGGACTAATGAAAAACTGTTTTTT. This translates into CARILWRTGTNEKLFF.

This clonotype was seen at least ten times. This sequence joins TRBV7-2 and TRBJ2-7, with D tentatively TRBD2 (6 bases). Deletions cut 3 bases from V and 4 bases from J, with 10 bases between. Germline CDR1 reads SGHTA; CDR2 reads FQGNSA. The CDR3 length is 13 residues. Here the CDR3 reads CASSFEAGYEQYF. CDR3 bases: TGTGCCAGCAGCTTCGAGGCGGGATACGAGCAGTACTTC.

The table lists this clonotype with a few counts. The chain couples TRBV12-3 or TRBV12-4 to TRBJ2-1; D remains unclear. The CDR3 is 14 amino acids. V dropped 6 bases and J dropped 5 bases, with 14 bases sitting between them. DNA for the CDR3: TGTGCCAGCAGAGCCACTGGAACTAACAATGAGCAGTTCTTC. Translation gives CASRATGTNNEQFF.

As for this clonotype: The junction departs from the called germline gene at one end, perhaps through a read error. The V call is TRBV29-1, the J call TRBJ2-6, with D uncertain. Germline lookup yields CDR1 SQVTM and CDR2 ANQGSEA. CDR3 length equals 16 residues. The CDR3, as DNA: TGCAGCGTTCAAAGGAGTATAAGCTCTGGGACCAACGTCCTGACTTTC. It yields the protein CSVQRSISSGTNVLTF.

A remark on this clonotype: The junction departs from germline at one end; a sequencing error may be responsible. CDR3 protein: CATSRLFSGGPYEQYF. The CDR3 DNA reads TGTGCCACCAGCAGGTTATTTAGCGGGGGCCCCTATGAGCAGTACTTC. The rearrangement uses TRBV15 and TRBJ2-7; TRBD2 agrees at 9 bases. Germline V gene sequence: CDR1 LNHNV, CDR2 YYDKDF (reference sequence). This CDR3 region has 16 residues.